This paragraph covers one TCR beta chain sequence. The antigen is unknown. These data originate in a study of memory CD4+ T cells and cytomegalovirus serostatus. About the study: Donors were healthy Belgian adults, fewer than ten CMV seropositive and fewer than 30 seronegative.

General study findings and limits: Suggested: most of the CMV-linked TCR signature lies in CD4+ memory cells.

Authors' data handling: Out-of-frame sequences were removed, leaving 2,204,828 distinct TCRbeta sequences. TCRdb's copy holds only in-frame clones and misses some; the assay was immunoSEQ multiplex PCR. V and J calls plus clone size are reproduced from that table; the DNA served to infer D and trimming. This sample has 64,000 or so clones; 77% occur once, and the top ten carry 0.88%. The sort gate was single viable CD3+CD4+CD8-CD45RO+ cells for memory CD4+ T cells. This TCR was sampled from an adult in good health and CMV-seronegative. Material for sequencing was memory CD4+ T cells from blood.

The CDR3 DNA is TGTGCCAGCAGATCGACAGGGATTGGCGGCTACACCTTC. This translates into CASRSTGIGGYTF. V and J are TRBV5-6 and TRBJ1-2, with TRBD1 identical over 7 bases. The CDR3 runs 13 residues. CDR1 is SGHDT and CDR2 is YYEEEE in the germline V gene. V lost 5 bases, J lost 8 bases, and 9 bases stayed unmatched.